Presented here are 31 T cell receptor beta chains from one specimen sequenced in a study of blood T cell repertoires in COVID-19 (dated by TCRdb to the early 2020s). The library was prepared using the immunoSEQ multiplex PCR assay. The clones in this table, taken by TCRdb from immuneACCESS, are in-frame only. Not every clone is retained; where verified, under half of the shortfall comes from an unresolved V gene, and the cause of the rest is unknown. The sample table records 140,000 to 150,000 clones; around 89% of these occur just once. Jointly, the top ten make up roughly 2.9% of the sample. Material for sequencing was peripheral blood. These receptors originate from a man aged 55 to 69 with active or convalescent COVID-19.

The chain joins TRBV7-9 to TRBJ2-5; 9 bases are shared with TRBD1. V trimming: 6 bases; J trimming: 2 bases; junction bases outside the gene matches: 4. Germline values: CDR1 SEHNR, CDR2 FQNEAQ (reference sequence). This CDR3 has 14 amino acids. The CDR3 DNA reads as TGTGCCAGCAGGGAGGGACAGGGTCAAGAGACCCAGTACTTC. Its translation is CASREGQGQETQYF.

This chain uses TRBV3-1 (or the pseudogene TRBV3-2) with TRBJ2-3; a weak D match, TRBD2 (6 bases). The V end was cut by 5 bases, the J end by 11 bases, with 14 bases between. CDR1 is LGHDT and CDR2 is YNNKEL in the germline V gene (reference sequence). This CDR3 has 12 amino acids. The CDR3: CASSGDSWGQYF. CDR3 DNA sequence: TGTGCCAGCAGCGGGGACTCCTGGGGGCAGTATTTT.

V gene TRBV2 combines with J gene TRBJ2-7; D is perhaps TRBD2 (5 bases). Germline-derived CDR1 and CDR2 are SNHLY and FYNNEI. CDR3 length: 14 amino acids. Between the trimmed V and J ends, which lost 4 bases and 2 bases, there was a span of 12 bases. CDR3 loop: CASSGGSWAYEQYF. DNA for the CDR3: TGTGCCAGCAGTGGCGGGTCTTGGGCCTACGAGCAGTACTTC.

The chain employs TRBV28 and TRBJ2-7, with D maybe TRBD2 (5 bases). The CDR3 has 15 amino acids. CDR1 MDHEN and CDR2 SYDVKM come from the germline V gene. V lost 1 base and J 6 bases, leaving 16 bases between the germline ends. CDR3 sequence (DNA): TGTGCCAGCAGTTTATTCGTCGAGGCGGGTGGCGAGCAGTACTTC. Amino acids: CASSLFVEAGGEQYF.

The chain carries TRBV10-3 and TRBJ2-1; TRBD2 matches at 9 bases. CDR1 ENHRY and CDR2 SYGVKD come from the germline V gene. J was trimmed by 4 bases and V by 2 bases; bases with no gene match: 6. The CDR3 is 16 residues long. This CDR3 is CAISESLAGIYNEQFF. DNA for the CDR3: TGTGCCATCAGTGAGAGTCTAGCGGGGATATACAATGAGCAGTTCTTC.

The CDR3 loop reads CASSQLAGGSDEQYF. The DNA of the CDR3 is TGTGCCAGCAGTCAACTAGCGGGAGGTTCGGACGAGCAGTACTTC. The rearrangement uses TRBV28 and TRBJ2-7; 12 positions match TRBD2. The length of the CDR3 is 15 residues. Looked up from germline, CDR1 is MDHEN and CDR2 is SYDVKM. V trimming: 5 bases; J trimming: 5 bases; junction bases outside the gene matches: 7.

This chain links TRBV7-2 with TRBJ1-1, with D perhaps matching TRBD1 (6 bases). Trimming stripped 5 bases from V and 2 bases from J, with 12 bases between. This CDR3 is built from 14 residues. Germline CDR1 reads SGHTA; CDR2 reads FQGNSA. CDR3 in amino acids: CASSRQGKNTEAFF. The CDR3 DNA sequence: TGTGCCAGCAGCCGTCAGGGGAAAAACACTGAAGCTTTCTTT. Variable domain in full (rest from reference TRBV7-2 and TRBJ1-1): GAGVSQSPSNKVTEKGKDVELRCDPISGHTALYWYRQSLGQGLEFLIYFQGNSAPDKSGLPSDRFSAERTGGSVSTLTIQRTQQEDSAVYLCASSRQGKNTEAFFGQGTRLTVV.

This chain uses TRBV30 with TRBJ2-5; TRBD2 agrees at 8 bases. The CDR3 loop spans 13 amino acids. J lost 5 bases, V lost 3 bases, and 5 bases had no gene match. Germline V gene lookup returns CDR1 GTSNPN and CDR2 SVGIG (reference sequence). This chain's CDR3 is CAWRAAGGETQYF. In DNA, the CDR3 is TGTGCCTGGAGAGCGGCGGGAGGTGAGACCCAGTACTTC.

The genes are TRBV28 and TRBJ2-7; weak D call: TRBD2 (6 bases). This CDR3 has 14 residues. Germline assignment: CDR1 MDHEN and CDR2 SYDVKM. Trimming cost V 5 bases and J 5 bases, with 16 bases left between them. The CDR3 sequence is CASSPRRGGNEQYF. CDR3 DNA: TGTGCCAGCAGTCCACGCCGGGGCGGGAACGAGCAGTACTTC.

The chain links TRBV28 to TRBJ1-5; tentative D call: TRBD1 (5 bases). This CDR3 has 12 residues. Trimming removed 2 bases from V and 9 bases from J, with 8 bases in between. CDR1 is MDHEN, CDR2 SYDVKM, per germline. CDR3 in amino acids: CASSLAGGPQHF. The CDR3, as DNA: TGTGCCAGCAGTTTAGCCGGGGGGCCCCAGCATTTT. The whole variable domain, remainder taken from reference TRBV28 and TRBJ1-5, is DVKVTQSSRYLVKRTGEKVFLECVQDMDHENMFWYRQDPGLGLRLIYFSYDVKMKEKGDIPEGYSVSREKKERFSLILESASTNQTSMYLCASSLAGGPQHFGDGTRLSIL.

The chain couples TRBV29-1 to TRBJ1-1; TRBD1 is a possible D gene (5 bases). Germline CDR1 reads SQVTM; CDR2 reads ANQGSEA. The V and J ends lost 2 bases and 0 bases respectively, with 10 bases between them. The CDR3 covers 14 residues. This chain's CDR3 is CSVEIGAMNTEAFF. In nucleotides, the CDR3 is TGCAGCGTTGAAATAGGGGCTATGAACACTGAAGCTTTCTTT.

The chain combines TRBV2 with TRBJ2-7; TRBD2 is a possible D gene (6 bases). V shed 0 bases and J shed 7 bases, with 13 bases lying between them. The V gene's germline CDR1 is SNHLY and CDR2 FYNNEI. The CDR3 consists of 14 residues. The CDR3 sequence: CASSEALGLGEQYF. DNA for the CDR3: TGTGCCAGCAGTGAAGCGTTGGGACTTGGGGAGCAGTACTTC.

This chain links TRBV30 with TRBJ1-1; unclear D gene. The CDR3 spans 13 residues. The germline CDR1 and CDR2 sequences are GTSNPN and SVGIG (reference sequence). V was cut by 0 bases and J by 4 bases, with 9 bases left in between. This chain's CDR3 is CAWSVRAGTEAFF. DNA of the CDR3: TGTGCCTGGAGTGTAAGAGCCGGCACTGAAGCTTTCTTT. The full variable domain, its missing parts supplied by reference TRBV30 and TRBJ1-1, is SQTIHQWPATLVQPVGSPLSLECTVEGTSNPNLYWYRQAAGRGLQLLFYSVGIGQISSEVPQNLSASRPQDRQFILSSKKLLLSDSGFYLCAWSVRAGTEAFFGQGTRLTVV.

The chain has TRBV11-3 and TRBJ2-7; 8 nucleotides agree with TRBD1. CDR3 length: 16 residues. CDR1 and CDR2 from the germline V gene are SGHNT and YENEEA. With 2 bases clipped from V and 1 base from J, the junction kept 7 bases outside the gene matches. CDR3 nucleotide sequence: TGTGCCAGCAGCTTAAAAGGACAGGGTTGGTCCTACGAGCAGTACTTC. Amino acid sequence: CASSLKGQGWSYEQYF.

This clone has more than one count but fewer than ten. The CDR3 here is CASSFNRETEAFF. The CDR3, as DNA: TGCGCCAGCAGCTTTAACAGGGAGACTGAAGCTTTCTTT. The rearrangement uses TRBV5-1 and TRBJ1-1; TRBD1 might be the D (6 bases). The CDR3 runs 13 residues. Germline CDR1 and CDR2: SGHRS and YFSETQ. V dropped 2 bases and J dropped 5 bases, with 10 bases sitting between them.

This clone was observed a handful of times. This chain joins TRBV7-9 and TRBJ2-7; D perhaps matches TRBD2 (6 bases). The CDR3 covers 15 residues. Trimming cost V 5 bases and J 2 bases, with 16 bases left between them. Germline V gene sequence: CDR1 SEHNR, CDR2 FQNEAQ (reference sequence). DNA for the CDR3: TGTGCCAGCAGCCTTGTAGGCGGGGCCACCTACGAGCAGTACTTC. This codes for CASSLVGGATYEQYF.

This clone is medium-sized by share. This chain connects TRBV11-2 to TRBJ2-2; 7 bases match TRBD2. The CDR3 is made up of 15 amino acids. In germline, CDR1 is SGHAT, CDR2 FQNNGV. V was pared by 2 bases and J by 6 bases, with 6 bases of the junction left unmatched. CDR3 sequence reads: CASSLTGGTPGELFF. For the CDR3, the DNA is TGTGCCAGCAGCTTAACGGGAGGAACCCCCGGGGAGCTGTTTTTT.

The chain has TRBV7-2 and TRBJ2-5; 8 nucleotides match TRBD2. Unmatched junction bases numbered 5, after V lost 1 base and J lost 7 bases. The length of the CDR3 is 14 residues. Germline V gene lookup returns CDR1 SGHTA and CDR2 FQGNSA. The DNA for the CDR3 is TGTGCCAGCAGCTTAGTTGCCAGCGGGGGGACCCAGTACTTC. It is translated as CASSLVASGGTQYF. Using reference TRBV7-2 and TRBJ2-5 for the parts outside the CDR3, the full variable domain is GAGVSQSPSNKVTEKGKDVELRCDPISGHTALYWYRQSLGQGLEFLIYFQGNSAPDKSGLPSDRFSAERTGGSVSTLTIQRTQQEDSAVYLCASSLVASGGTQYFGPGTRLLVL.

The genes are TRBV4-1 and TRBJ1-4, with D uncertain. Germline lookup yields CDR1 MGHRA and CDR2 YSYEKL. With 2 bases removed from V and 8 bases from J, the gap between germline ends came to 12 bases. The CDR3 covers 14 residues. The CDR3 spells CASSQFPIREKLFF. CDR3 sequence (DNA): TGCGCCAGCAGCCAATTCCCCATCCGGGAAAAACTGTTTTTT.

The chain uses TRBV6-2 or TRBV6-3 and TRBJ2-3; 8 nucleotides agree with TRBD2. The J segment lost 4 bases and the V segment lost 3 bases, leaving 6 bases of the junction unmatched. Germline CDR1 MNHEY, CDR2 SVGEGT. CDR3 length equals 15 residues. The CDR3 here is CASSYAGGRPDTQYF. Here the CDR3 DNA reads TGTGCCAGCAGTTATGCGGGGGGCCGCCCAGATACGCAGTATTTT.

The genes are TRBV10-3 and TRBJ2-5, with D unclear. From germline, CDR1 is ENHRY and CDR2 SYGVKD. V shed 0 bases and J shed 2 bases, with 10 bases lying between them. This CDR3 spans 15 amino acids. CDR3 region: CAISESSGIQETQYF. DNA of the CDR3: TGTGCCATCAGTGAGTCGTCAGGAATTCAAGAGACCCAGTACTTC.

The gene calls are TRBV27 and TRBJ1-2; TRBD1 is a possible D gene (6 bases). The CDR3 totals 15 residues. Deletions cut 6 bases from V and 2 bases from J, with 16 bases between. Germline CDR1 reads MNHEY; CDR2 reads SMNVEV (reference sequence). Here the CDR3 reads CASSPTPTGNYGYTF. CDR3 nucleotides: TGTGCCAGCAGCCCTACTCCCACAGGGAACTATGGCTACACCTTC.

The V call is TRBV2, the J call TRBJ1-6; no clear D gene. This CDR3 region has 11 residues. Germline V gene data show CDR1 as SNHLY and CDR2 as FYNNEI. The V end was cut by 6 bases, the J end by 9 bases, with 6 bases between. CDR3 sequence (DNA): TGTGCCAGCAGGCGAATTTCACCCCTCCACTTT. This sequence encodes CASRRISPLHF.

The J gene is TRBJ1-2, the V gene TRBV7-9; a possible D gene is TRBD1 (6 bases). The CDR3 runs 14 residues. In germline, CDR1 is SEHNR, CDR2 FQNEAQ (reference sequence). The V gene lost 5 bases and the J gene lost 5 bases, with 15 bases spanning the gap. The CDR3 region has the DNA TGTGCCAGCAGCCTCGGACAGAGCCAATATGGCTACACCTTC. Its translation is CASSLGQSQYGYTF. The variable domain in full, completed from reference TRBV7-9 and TRBJ1-2, reads DTGVSQNPRHKITKRGQNVTFRCDPISEHNRLYWYRQTLGQGPEFLTYFQNEAQLEKSRLLSDRFSAERPKGSFSTLEIQRTEQGDSAMYLCASSLGQSQYGYTFGSGTRLTVV.

This sequence joins TRBV4-2 and TRBJ2-3, with TRBD2 matching 14 bases. The V gene's germline CDR1 is LGHNA and CDR2 YNFKEQ. The CDR3 extends over 18 amino acids. The V segment lost 1 base and the J segment 5 bases; nucleotides outside the gene matches: 8. CDR3 in amino acids: CASSQGGRLAGGQDTQYF. CDR3 DNA: TGTGCCAGCAGCCAAGGAGGGAGACTAGCGGGGGGGCAAGATACGCAGTATTTT.

The J gene is TRBJ1-2, the V gene TRBV7-8; TRBD1 matches at 11 bases. Trimming removed 4 bases from V and 6 bases from J; junction bases left unmatched: 7. CDR3 length: 15 residues. Germline values: CDR1 SGHVS, CDR2 FQNEAQ. DNA for the CDR3: TGTGCCAGCAGCTACCGGACAGGGGGCGTCCATGGCTACACCTTC. This translates into CASSYRTGGVHGYTF.

The chain combines TRBV5-4 with TRBJ2-7; 11 positions match TRBD2. CDR3 length: 15 amino acids. The germline V gene has CDR1 SGHNT and CDR2 YYREEE (reference sequence). Trimming cost V 0 bases and J 2 bases; bases outside gene matches: 1. This chain's CDR3 is CASSLVSGGAYEQYF. CDR3 coding DNA: TGTGCCAGCAGCTTGGTTAGCGGGGGGGCCTACGAGCAGTACTTC.

A word on this clone: A read error is likely, as this CDR3 ends without the conserved phenylalanine or tryptophan. The limits of the CDR3 on the DNA are not certain, so only TCRdb's listed CDR3 is given. The chain couples TRBV6-1 to TRBJ1-2. Germline loops: CDR1 MNHNS, CDR2 SASEGT. The CDR3 contains 13 residues when both ends are counted. The CDR3 protein is CASSEFSRMEGKI.

This chain links TRBV19 with TRBJ1-6; unclear D gene. The V gene's germline CDR1 is LNHDA and CDR2 SQIVND (reference sequence). This CDR3 region has 12 residues. V was pared by 6 bases and J by 14 bases, with 14 bases between. CDR3 region: CASSTRADTLHF. The CDR3 DNA reads TGTGCCAGTAGCACGAGGGCGGATACCCTCCACTTT.

This chain connects TRBV7-2 to TRBJ1-4; possible D gene TRBD1, 5 bases. The germline V and J ends were trimmed by 4 bases and 6 bases, with 9 bases remaining between them. The V gene's germline CDR1 is SGHTA and CDR2 FQGNSA. The CDR3 runs to 13 residues. As DNA, the CDR3 is TGTGCCAGCAGCTATTTCAGGGATGAAAAACTGTTTTTT. Translation: CASSYFRDEKLFF.

The chain has TRBV5-4 and TRBJ2-7; 10 positions agree with TRBD2. Trimming removed 0 bases from V and 5 bases from J; junction bases left unmatched: 2. The CDR3 is made up of 14 amino acids. CDR1 is SGHNT, CDR2 YYREEE, per germline (reference sequence). CDR3 DNA sequence: TGTGCCAGCAGCTTGGGGCTAGCGGGGGACGAGCAGTACTTC. Translated: CASSLGLAGDEQYF.